The 14 T cell receptor beta chains listed next were all sequenced from one sample in a study of T-cell memory formation after mild COVID-19 (dated by TCRdb to the early 2020s). Receptors were amplified or captured by 5' RACE. The instrument given in TCRdb is Illumina NovaSeq 6000. TCRdb cleaned the public reads at Q25 with fastp, built clones with MiXCR and kept in-frame beta chains. When rows share a CDR3 protein, they turn into one entry using the most common DNA and genes. Present in this sample are about 400,000 distinct CDR3 sequences, 16% of which were seen just once. The top ten clonotypes cover about a fifth of the sample. The material sequenced was PBMCs or a T cell subset sorted from them (not recorded which). Receptor source: a man between 18 and 35 years old who had mild COVID-19 (a few samples of this study predate the infection). The sample titles of this study are shuffled in the database, so cell type and time point are left out; the donor was told from shared clones.

This clonotype came up many times. The chain employs TRBV10-3 and TRBJ2-5; perhaps TRBD1 as D (6 bases). V gave up 2 bases and J gave up 5 bases, with 9 bases separating them. The CDR3 covers 13 residues. In germline, CDR1 is ENHRY, CDR2 SYGVKD. Here the CDR3 reads CAISEPDRETQYF. The DNA of the CDR3 is TGTGCCATCAGTGAGCCCGACAGGGAGACCCAGTACTTC.

The table lists this clonotype with many counts. The chain combines TRBV7-2 with TRBJ2-2, with D tentatively TRBD2 (5 bases). Germline CDR1 is SGHTA and CDR2 is FQGNSA. This CDR3 has 14 residues. Trimming took 3 bases from V and 6 from J, leaving 11 bases between them. The CDR3 loop is CASSFSPGAGELFF. In nucleotides, the CDR3 is TGTGCCAGCAGCTTCTCCCCCGGGGCCGGGGAGCTGTTTTTT.

This clonotype has a handful of counts. The chain has TRBV6-2 or TRBV6-3 and TRBJ1-1; no reliable D call. CDR3 length: 13 amino acids. The V end lost 8 bases, the J end lost 0 bases, and 10 bases lay between the germline ends. Looked up from germline, CDR1 is MNHEY and CDR2 is SVGEGT. The CDR3 nucleotides are TGTGCCAGCGAACGGAGAGTGAACACTGAAGCTTTCTTT. Protein sequence: CASERRVNTEAFF.

The chain couples TRBV28 to TRBJ1-5; TRBD1 might be the D (5 bases). Between the trimmed V and J ends, which lost 1 base and 7 bases, there was a span of 14 bases. CDR1 is MDHEN and CDR2 is SYDVKM in the germline V gene. The CDR3 runs to 15 residues. The CDR3 region has the DNA TGTGCCAGCAGTTTATTAGGTGGGGGAAGACAGCCCCAGCATTTT. This gives the protein CASSLLGGGRQPQHF.

J is TRBJ1-5 and V is TRBV7-2; D is uncertain. Trimming stripped 5 bases from V and 2 bases from J, with 13 bases between. Germline V gene lookup returns CDR1 SGHTA and CDR2 FQGNSA. This CDR3 contains 15 residues. The CDR3 bases are TGTGCCAGCAGCCCGGCGGCGACACGCAATCAGCCCCAGCATTTT. Translating gives CASSPAATRNQPQHF.

This clonotype was found many times. The genes are TRBV20-1 and TRBJ2-1; TRBD2 is a possible D gene (5 bases). This CDR3 has 14 residues. CDR1 and CDR2 from the germline V gene are DFQATT and SNEGSKA (reference sequence). DNA for the CDR3: TGCAGCGCGCTACTAGTGCGGTCCTCGGGTGAGCAGTTCTTC. This sequence encodes CSALLVRSSGEQFF.

A few counts support this clonotype. The chain has TRBV7-9 and TRBJ2-3, with 7 bases matching TRBD1. CDR3 size: 15 residues. V dropped 5 bases and J dropped 2; count of bases not matched to a gene: 7. CDR1 and CDR2 (germline): SEHNR, FQNEAQ (reference sequence). The CDR3 DNA sequence: TGTGCCAGCAGCCCTTGGGACAGCAACACAGATACGCAGTATTTT. Its protein is CASSPWDSNTDTQYF.

This clonotype has more than one count but fewer than ten. The chain couples TRBV2 to TRBJ2-7; 11 bases fit TRBD2. Germline CDR1 is SNHLY and CDR2 is FYNNEI. The ends lost 1 base at V and 0 bases at J; junction bases unmatched: 8. There are 18 residues in the CDR3. Here the CDR3 DNA reads TGTGCCAGCAGTGAAGGACTAGCGGGGCTACGTAGCTCCTACGAGCAGTACGTC. This encodes CASSEGLAGLRSSYEQYV.

J is TRBJ1-1 and V is TRBV3-1; 8 bases are shared with TRBD1. The CDR3 totals 15 residues. The germline CDR1 and CDR2 sequences are LGHDT and YNNKEL (reference sequence). Germline trimming cut 2 bases from V and 2 bases from J; bases unmatched to any gene: 4. Here the CDR3 DNA reads TGTGCCAGCAGCCAACCCGACAGGGGTAACACTGAAGCTTTCTTT. It codes for CASSQPDRGNTEAFF.

The V gene is TRBV7-9, the J gene TRBJ1-2, with D possibly matching TRBD1 (5 bases). CDR1 is SEHNR, CDR2 FQNEAQ, per germline (reference sequence). CDR3 length: 17 amino acids. V dropped 3 bases and J dropped 2 bases, with 19 bases sitting between them. The CDR3 DNA reads as TGTGCCAGCAGCTTGGGAATTACCAGGGCTGGGAACTATGGCTACACCTTC. Protein product: CASSLGITRAGNYGYTF.

This clonotype appeared a few times. V is TRBV19 and J is TRBJ1-5; TRBD1 is a possible D gene (5 bases). V was shortened by 3 bases and J by 7 bases, with 13 bases between the two germline ends. The CDR3 loop spans 14 amino acids. The V gene's germline CDR1 is LNHDA and CDR2 SQIVND (reference sequence). The CDR3 reads CASSMEGLQQPQHF. DNA of the CDR3: TGTGCCAGTAGTATGGAGGGGCTCCAACAGCCCCAGCATTTT.

V gene TRBV12-3 or TRBV12-4 combines with J gene TRBJ1-1; possible D gene TRBD1, 6 bases. Trimming pared 6 bases from V and 8 bases from J, leaving 16 bases between. This CDR3 has 13 residues. The DNA of the CDR3 is TGTGCCAGCAGAGAACAGGGTAGACTAGAAGCTTTCTTT. Protein product: CASREQGRLEAFF.

This chain links TRBV4-2 with TRBJ2-7; D ambiguous. The V and J ends lost 0 bases and 0 bases respectively, with 12 bases between them. The CDR3 runs 16 residues. From germline, CDR1 is LGHNA and CDR2 YNFKEQ. The CDR3 protein is CASSQDSQANSYEQYF. The CDR3 bases are TGTGCCAGCAGCCAAGATTCCCAGGCCAACTCCTACGAGCAGTACTTC.

This clonotype has only a few counts. The genes are TRBV7-3 and TRBJ2-1; possibly TRBD1 for D (6 bases). Between the trimmed V and J ends, which lost 4 bases and 5 bases, there was a span of 18 bases. Germline V gene lookup returns CDR1 SGHTA and CDR2 FQGTGA. This CDR3 is built from 16 residues. CDR3 residues: CASSSTLTGPNNEQFF. CDR3 DNA: TGTGCCAGCAGCTCTACCTTGACAGGTCCCAACAATGAGCAGTTCTTC.